A single sample is the source of the 25 T cell receptor beta chains below, sequenced in a study of blood T cells in healthy people across ages. The use of a sample-barcoded 5' primer and a J-beta primer mix characterized a second PCR of roughly 6 to 11 cycles. In TCRdb, the 5' RACE reads were re-called with MiXCR into one record per CDR3 protein. Of hundreds of thousands of distinct CDR3 sequences detected, about 28% appear once; the ten largest clones hold 17%. The sequenced sample was blood. Every receptor here comes from an elderly woman in good health.

This chain joins TRBV19 and TRBJ2-1; either TRBD1 or TRBD2 may supply D (5 bases each). The ends were cut back, 3 bases at V and 3 bases at J, with 12 bases in the middle. The CDR3 covers 15 residues. From germline, CDR1 is LNHDA and CDR2 SQIVND (reference sequence). The CDR3: CASSIGTLDYNEQFF. The DNA for the CDR3 is TGTGCCAGTAGTATCGGGACCCTAGACTACAATGAGCAGTTCTTC. The full variable domain, in which reference TRBV19 and TRBJ2-1 provide the parts outside the CDR3, is DGGITQSPKYLFRKEGQNVTLSCEQNLNHDAMYWYRQDPGQGLRLIYYSQIVNDFQKGDIAEGYSVSREKKESFPLTVTSAQKNPTAFYLCASSIGTLDYNEQFFGPGTRLTVL.

This clonotype was seen repeatedly, ten times or more. J is TRBJ1-2 and V is TRBV18; a weak D match, TRBD1 (5 bases). This CDR3 is built from 14 residues. Trimming took off 3 bases at V and 4 bases at J, with 12 bases between the two ends. Germline V gene sequence: CDR1 KGHSH, CDR2 LQKENI. CDR3 protein: CASSPGGDPYGYTF. As DNA, the CDR3 is TGTGCCAGCTCACCCGGGGGGGATCCCTATGGCTACACCTTC.

This clonotype was detected many times. The chain combines TRBV5-5 with TRBJ1-2; 8 bases line up with TRBD1. In germline, CDR1 is SGHKS, CDR2 YYEKEE (reference sequence). The V gene end was trimmed by 3 bases and the J gene end by 4 bases; junction bases not matched to a gene: 5. The CDR3 contains 14 residues. In DNA form, the CDR3 reads TGTGCCAGCAGCTGGGGGACAGGAATCTATGGCTACACCTTC. This sequence encodes CASSWGTGIYGYTF.

This chain links TRBV12-3 or TRBV12-4 with TRBJ1-5; TRBD1 matches at 7 bases. The CDR3 runs to 14 residues. V was pared by 5 bases and J by 7 bases, with 8 bases of the junction left unmatched. The chain's CDR3 is CASSGTGVTQPQHF. The CDR3, as DNA: TGTGCCAGCAGTGGAACAGGGGTAACGCAGCCCCAGCATTTT.

This clonotype was seen at least ten times. The chain is built from TRBV7-2 and TRBJ1-1; D might be TRBD1 (5 bases). Per germline, CDR1 SGHTA and CDR2 FQGNSA. Trimming took 6 bases from V and 2 from J, leaving 10 bases between them. This CDR3 comprises 13 residues. Here the CDR3 DNA reads TGTGCCAGCAGATCGGGACTTAACACTGAAGCTTTCTTT. Its protein is CASRSGLNTEAFF.

V gene TRBV5-5 combines with J gene TRBJ2-7; D possibly corresponds to TRBD1 (6 bases). The CDR3 is 15 residues long. CDR1 and CDR2 (germline): SGHKS, YYEKEE (reference sequence). The V end lost 4 bases, the J end lost 0 bases, and 14 bases lay between the germline ends. The CDR3: CASSGITGISYEQYF. The DNA for the CDR3 is TGTGCCAGCAGCGGAATAACAGGGATCTCCTACGAGCAGTACTTC.

The chain is built from TRBV2 and TRBJ2-1, with a possible D match to TRBD2 (6 bases). This CDR3 comprises 14 residues. In germline, CDR1 is SNHLY, CDR2 FYNNEI. The V end lost 6 bases, the J end lost 3 bases, and 12 bases lay between the germline ends. DNA for the CDR3: TGTGCCAGCAGAGGACGGGGGATCTACAATGAGCAGTTCTTC. Its protein product is CASRGRGIYNEQFF.

This clonotype was seen ten or more times. The gene calls are TRBV10-3 and TRBJ1-5, with D perhaps matching TRBD1 (6 bases). The CDR3 runs to 16 residues. V shed 0 bases and J shed 5 bases, with 14 bases lying between them. Per the germline V gene, CDR1 is ENHRY and CDR2 is SYGVKD. CDR3 sequence reads: CAISESRGQGDQPQHF. CDR3 DNA sequence: TGTGCCATCAGTGAGTCTCGGGGGCAGGGCGATCAGCCCCAGCATTTT.

This clonotype was observed many times. The chain joins TRBV12-3 or TRBV12-4 to TRBJ2-5; 8 bases agree with TRBD2. Germline trimming cut 7 bases from V and 1 base from J; bases unmatched to any gene: 11. The CDR3 spans 16 residues. CDR3 region: CASTPGERGSQETQYF. DNA for the CDR3: TGTGCCAGCACCCCGGGGGAGCGGGGGTCCCAAGAGACCCAGTACTTC.

This clonotype was seen a handful of times. A read error may be the cause here, since a much bigger clone is one base away. The chain combines TRBV20-1 with TRBJ2-7, with no clear D. The germline V and J ends were trimmed by 3 bases and 3 bases, with 9 bases remaining between them. Germline CDR1 reads DFQATT; CDR2 reads SNEGSKA (reference sequence). CDR3 length: 12 amino acids. The CDR3 here is CSARMGCYEQYF. The CDR3 DNA is TGCAGTGCTAGGATGGGGTGCTACGAGCAGTACTTC.

This clonotype turned up a few times. One junction end disagrees with the germline gene, perhaps due to a read error. The chain carries TRBV9 and TRBJ2-5, with D perhaps assigned TRBD1 or TRBD2 (5 bases each). The CDR3 consists of 14 residues. Germline assignment: CDR1 SGDLS and CDR2 YYNGEE. Here the CDR3 reads CASSGGINQEAQYF. The CDR3 DNA follows: TGTGCCAGCAGCGGGGGGATCAACCAAGAGGCCCAGTACTTC. The full variable domain, in which reference TRBV9 and TRBJ2-5 provide the parts outside the CDR3, is DSGVTQTPKHLITATGQRVTLRCSPRSGDLSVYWYQQSLDQGLQFLIQYYNGEERAKGNILERFSAQQFPDLHSELNLSSLELGDSALYFCASSGGINQEAQYFGPGTRLLVL.

This clonotype was counted many times. The chain employs TRBV12-3 or TRBV12-4 and TRBJ1-2; D unresolved. The CDR3 runs 12 residues. The V end was cut by 6 bases, the J end by 4 bases, with 9 bases between. The CDR3 region has the DNA TGTGCCAGCAGCTTTGAGGGCTATGGCTACACCTTC. The encoded protein is CASSFEGYGYTF.

There are many counts of this clonotype. This chain links TRBV5-8 with TRBJ2-5; 7 bases agree with TRBD1. Germline V gene lookup returns CDR1 SGHTS and CDR2 YDEGEE. Trimming removed 1 base from V and 5 bases from J; junction bases left unmatched: 8. The CDR3 contains 15 residues. DNA of the CDR3: TGTGCCAGCAGCTTGTCGAAAGGGGGCTGGGAGACCCAGTACTTC. This gives the protein CASSLSKGGWETQYF.

This clonotype appeared many times. The chain links TRBV20-1 to TRBJ2-1; TRBD2 aligns across 9 bases. Trimming at V came to 1 base and at J to 2 bases, leaving 0 bases not matched to a gene. The CDR3 loop spans 14 amino acids. CDR1 and CDR2 (germline): DFQATT, SNEGSKA (reference sequence). DNA for the CDR3: TGCAGTGCTAGAGGCGGGGGGGCCTACAATGAGCAGTTCTTC. Translating gives CSARGGGAYNEQFF.

This clonotype turned up a few times. The V call is TRBV29-1, the J call TRBJ1-2; D may be TRBD1 (6 bases). Trimming shortened V by 6 bases and J by 8 bases, and 10 bases separated the two germline ends. This CDR3 spans 10 amino acids. Germline V lookup: CDR1 SQVTM, CDR2 ANQGSEA. The CDR3 region has the DNA TGCAGCGTGGTGACAGGAGGCTACACCTTC. Translated, it gives CSVVTGGYTF.

This clonotype was counted a few times. The chain is built from TRBV2 and TRBJ1-2, with 10 bases aligning to TRBD1. V dropped 6 bases and J dropped 6; count of bases not matched to a gene: 4. Germline V lookup: CDR1 SNHLY, CDR2 FYNNEI. The CDR3 has 13 amino acids. The CDR3 protein is CASRTGGGHGYTF. The DNA of the CDR3 is TGTGCCAGCAGGACAGGGGGCGGCCATGGCTACACCTTC.

This clonotype was picked up a small number of times. The chain recombines TRBV28 with TRBJ1-5, with D perhaps matching TRBD1 (6 bases). The CDR3 length is 13 residues. The V end lost 4 bases, the J end lost 3 bases, and 7 bases lay between the germline ends. Germline CDR1 is MDHEN and CDR2 is SYDVKM. CDR3 sequence reads: CASSWGPNQPQHF. The CDR3 region has the DNA TGTGCCAGCAGTTGGGGGCCCAATCAGCCCCAGCATTTT.

This clonotype was counted between two and nine times. V is TRBV6-5 and J is TRBJ2-2; perhaps TRBD1 as D (6 bases). The CDR3 loop spans 15 amino acids. V lost 0 bases and J 6 bases, leaving 11 bases between the germline ends. CDR1 MNHEY and CDR2 SVGAGI come from the germline V gene. The CDR3 sequence is CASSYSTQGSGELFF. The CDR3 DNA reads TGTGCCAGCAGTTACTCGACCCAGGGGTCCGGGGAGCTGTTTTTT.

The rearrangement joins TRBV6-2 or TRBV6-3 to TRBJ1-2; 7 nucleotides agree with TRBD1. The CDR3 sequence is 17 residues long. Germline CDR1 reads MNHEY; CDR2 reads SVGEGT. With 5 bases clipped from V and 4 bases from J, the junction kept 16 bases outside the gene matches. The DNA for the CDR3 is TGTGCCAGCAGTCACCTTCCTGACAGGGCGGGAGGCTATGGCTACACCTTC. Translated, it gives CASSHLPDRAGGYGYTF.

Regarding this clonotype: At one boundary the junction diverges from the germline segment, which might be a read error. The rearrangement links TRBV4-2 to TRBJ2-5; D is uncertain. Germline V gene lookup returns CDR1 LGHNA and CDR2 YNFKEQ. The CDR3 contains 13 residues. CDR3 DNA: TGTGCCAACAGCCAAGCTCAAGGAGAGACCCAGTACTTC. It yields the protein CANSQAQGETQYF.

This clonotype appeared many times. The chain joins TRBV20-1 to TRBJ2-3; 8 nucleotides line up with TRBD1. This CDR3 has 14 residues. The germline V gene encodes CDR1 DFQATT and CDR2 SNEGSKA (reference sequence). J lost 3 bases, V lost 5 bases, and 7 bases had no gene match. This CDR3 is CSARRTGRTDTQYF. CDR3 nucleotides: TGCAGTGCTCGACGGACAGGGAGGACAGATACGCAGTATTTT.

In this sample, this clonotype turned up many times. The V and J genes are TRBV4-1 and TRBJ2-5; D possibly corresponds to TRBD1 (6 bases). The V end lost 3 bases, the J end lost 4 bases, and 15 bases lay between the germline ends. CDR1 and CDR2 from the germline V gene are MGHRA and YSYEKL. This CDR3 has 15 residues. CDR3 sequence: CASSHQQGGGETQYF. CDR3 DNA: TGCGCCAGCAGCCACCAACAGGGTGGGGGAGAGACCCAGTACTTC.

This clonotype was detected a few times. J is TRBJ1-2 and V is TRBV3-1, with 11 bases that match TRBD1. Germline V gene data show CDR1 as LGHDT and CDR2 as YNNKEL (reference sequence). The CDR3 length is 14 residues. V lost 4 bases to trimming and J lost 8 bases; unmatched junction nucleotides: 6. As DNA, the CDR3 is TGTGCCAGCAGCCCCCGGACAGGGGGCGAGGGCTACACCTTC. Translating it yields CASSPRTGGEGYTF.

This clonotype was seen ten or more times. This chain connects TRBV12-3 or TRBV12-4 to TRBJ2-5; tentatively, D is TRBD2 (6 bases). V lost 1 base, J lost 7 bases, and 13 bases lay in between. This CDR3 contains 14 residues. CDR3 sequence: CASSLVRGLRTQYF. CDR3 DNA sequence: TGTGCCAGCAGTTTAGTACGGGGGTTACGGACCCAGTACTTC.

This clonotype was seen ten or more times. V is TRBV6-6 and J is TRBJ2-1; no clear D. This CDR3 has 12 residues. Trimming cost V 3 bases and J 10 bases, with 10 bases left between them. CDR1 is MNHNY, CDR2 SVGAGI, per germline (reference sequence). The CDR3 nucleotides read TGTGCCAGCAGTTATCCCCAACAGGAGCAGTTCTTC. This codes for CASSYPQQEQFF.